This T cell receptor beta chain is from a study of blood T cell repertoires in COVID-19 (TCRdb year 2020). Context from the whole study: The collaborator samples originated in the United States, Italy and Spain and spanned the acute and convalescent phases of COVID-19. A freely available public database, intended as a resource for researchers studying the immune response to SARS-CoV-2, is where the repertoires were released. Deeply sampled blood TCRbeta repertoires from subjects exposed to, actively infected with, or recovered from COVID-19 were included in the dataset. Nearly every sample came with metadata listing a de-identified subject ID, COVID-19 status, age in years and sex. Samples came from the ongoing ImmuneRACE study (first 160 participants) plus 1,254 subjects from 6 global collaborators. Where available, HLA class I and class II types were taken from metadata supplied by the sample provider and were not determined by assay-based typing. The material from the prospective study consisted of cDNA or gDNA derived from T cells, B-cell-depleted T cells, or PBMCs. On the study overall, not on this receptor specifically: Clinical and demographic metadata were provided uncurated, with the amount varying by source and participant.

On this clone itself: Its antigen has not been determined. Qualities for individual bases were not recorded, and no much larger clone is one base off.

CDR1 and CDR2 are read off the germline V gene as KGHSH and LQKENI. The CDR3 spans 14 residues, from the cysteine through the phenylalanine. Of the read, only the CDR3 DNA is kept; its 42 bases are in frame from base 1. Trimming at the junction amounts to 7 bases on V and 5 bases on J, and the germline ends lie 17 bases apart. Participants in the prospective study were aged roughly 18 to 100 years, lived in about two dozen United States geographic areas, and enrolled through a virtual design. In the prospective study, cohorts were assigned on the basis of participant-reported clinical history obtained from a screening survey and a study questionnaire. In the prospective study, mobile phlebotomists collected whole blood, serum and a nasopharyngeal or oropharyngeal swab from each participant. Over a 2-month period, participants in the prospective study had the option of providing additional blood draws and questionnaires. Prospective study blood samples were shipped either frozen or at room temperature before DNA extraction.

TCRbeta CDR3 regions were amplified from genomic DNA by means of the immunoSEQ Assay, a bias-controlled multiplex PCR. In the authors' own workflow: The number of nucleated cells in each sample was estimated by amplification of reference gene primers within the assay. To quantify the absolute abundance of each unique TCRbeta CDR3 rearrangement, sequence reads were collapsed and filtered. For each sample, productive Simpson clonality was calculated as the square root of Simpson's diversity index across productive rearrangements. As stored in TCRdb, this immuneACCESS dataset retains in-frame rearrangements with V and J assigned. A fraction of the clones does not appear; measured against another copy, unresolved V genes explain less than half of the discrepancy, and the remainder lacks a known reason. V and J calls plus clone size are reproduced from that table; the DNA served to infer D and trimming. The sample table holds roughly 260,000 clones, of which around 87% were seen once. The top ten clonotypes cover about 6% of the sample.

The source is a woman between 25 and 40 years old with acute COVID-19. Recombination connected TRBV18 to TRBJ2-5, and TRBD2 may be the D gene, going by 5 matching bases. Sequenced material: PBMCs or T cells enriched from blood (not recorded which). The CDR3 corresponds to CASFQTRSGETQYF. The DNA sequence is TGTGCCAGCTTCCAGACAAGGTCGGGGGAGACCCAGTACTTC.